The source of this T cell receptor (beta chain) is a study of blood T cell repertoires in COVID-19. CDR1 and CDR2 from the germline V gene are LNHDA and SQIVND (reference sequence). The V and J ends lost 6 bases and 0 bases, in that order; junction bases with no gene match: 12. The CDR3 totals 18 residues. The protocol was immunoSEQ multiplex PCR, while the TCRdb copy is restricted to in-frame clones and leaves out a portion. The table has some 70,000 clones, roughly three quarters seen once. The TCR comes from a woman in her sixties or seventies with acute or convalescent COVID-19. J is TRBJ2-5 and V is TRBV19, with TRBD2 identical over 11 bases. What was sequenced was peripheral blood. The CDR3 loop reads CASSASKTSGVYQETQYF. The CDR3 coding sequence is TGTGCCAGTAGCGCCTCGAAGACTAGCGGGGTGTACCAAGAGACCCAGTACTTC.